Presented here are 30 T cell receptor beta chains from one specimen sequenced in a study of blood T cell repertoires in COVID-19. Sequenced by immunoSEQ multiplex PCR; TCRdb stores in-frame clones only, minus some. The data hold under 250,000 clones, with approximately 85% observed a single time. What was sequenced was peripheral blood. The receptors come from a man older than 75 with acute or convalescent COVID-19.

The CDR3 nucleotides read TGTGCCAGCAGTTACCCCGGGACTAGGGATGAGCAGTTCTTC. It is translated as CASSYPGTRDEQFF. The chain couples TRBV6-6 to TRBJ2-1, with TRBD2 identical over 8 bases. This CDR3 is built from 14 residues. The junction had 5 bases not matched to a gene; V was cut back by 2 bases and J by 8 bases. The germline gives CDR1 MNHNY, CDR2 SVGAGI (reference sequence).

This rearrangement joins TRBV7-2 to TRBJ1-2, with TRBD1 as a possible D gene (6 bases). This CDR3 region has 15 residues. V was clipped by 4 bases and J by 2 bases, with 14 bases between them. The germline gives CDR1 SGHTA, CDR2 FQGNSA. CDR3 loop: CASSSRVGANYGYTF. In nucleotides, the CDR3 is TGTGCCAGCAGCTCGCGAGTGGGGGCCAACTATGGCTACACCTTC.

CDR3 in amino acids: CARSLGCSSYNEQFF. The CDR3 nucleotides read TGTGCCAGAAGCTTAGGCTGCAGCTCCTACAATGAGCAGTTCTTC. The V gene is TRBV7-5, the J gene TRBJ2-1; the table's TRBD1 call for D was not verified on the DNA. TRBV7-5 is noted as a pseudogene. The CDR3 covers 15 residues.

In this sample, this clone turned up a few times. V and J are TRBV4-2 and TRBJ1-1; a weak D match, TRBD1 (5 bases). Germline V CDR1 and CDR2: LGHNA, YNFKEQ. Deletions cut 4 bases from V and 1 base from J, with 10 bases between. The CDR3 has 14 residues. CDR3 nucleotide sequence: TGTGCCAGCAGCCCAAGGGGCCCGAACACTGAAGCTTTCTTT. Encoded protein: CASSPRGPNTEAFF.

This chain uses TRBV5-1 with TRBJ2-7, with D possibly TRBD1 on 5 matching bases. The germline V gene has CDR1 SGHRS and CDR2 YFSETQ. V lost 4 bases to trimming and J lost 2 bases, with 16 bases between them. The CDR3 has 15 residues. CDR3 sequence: CASSHTQGFTYEQYF. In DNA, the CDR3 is TGCGCCAGCAGCCATACCCAGGGTTTCACCTACGAGCAGTACTTC.

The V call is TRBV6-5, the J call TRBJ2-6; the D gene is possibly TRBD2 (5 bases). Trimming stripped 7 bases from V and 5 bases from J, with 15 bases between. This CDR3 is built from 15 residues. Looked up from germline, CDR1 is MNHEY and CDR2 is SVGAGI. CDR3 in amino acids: CASTPGNLRANVLTF. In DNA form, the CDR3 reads TGTGCCAGCACCCCCGGGAACCTAAGGGCCAACGTCCTGACTTTC.

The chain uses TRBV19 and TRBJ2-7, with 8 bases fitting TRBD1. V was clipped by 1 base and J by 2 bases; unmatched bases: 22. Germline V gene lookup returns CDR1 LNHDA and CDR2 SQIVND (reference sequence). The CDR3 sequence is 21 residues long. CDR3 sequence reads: CASSIGWDRWGRISLPYEQYF. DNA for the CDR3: TGTGCCAGTAGTATAGGCTGGGACAGGTGGGGACGTATATCCCTCCCCTACGAGCAGTACTTC.

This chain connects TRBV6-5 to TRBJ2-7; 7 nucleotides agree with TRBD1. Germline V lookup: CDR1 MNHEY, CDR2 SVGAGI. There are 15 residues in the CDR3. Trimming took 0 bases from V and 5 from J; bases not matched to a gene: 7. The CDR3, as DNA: TGTGCCAGCAGTTACTCCGCGACAGGGTTAGACGAGCAGTACTTC. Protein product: CASSYSATGLDEQYF.

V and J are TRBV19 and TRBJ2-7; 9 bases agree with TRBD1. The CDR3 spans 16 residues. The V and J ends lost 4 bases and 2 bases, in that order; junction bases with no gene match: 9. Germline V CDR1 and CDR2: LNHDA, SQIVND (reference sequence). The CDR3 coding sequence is TGTGCCAGTAGTAGGACAGGGGCGGGGGCGGCCTACGAGCAGTACTTC. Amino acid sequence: CASSRTGAGAAYEQYF.

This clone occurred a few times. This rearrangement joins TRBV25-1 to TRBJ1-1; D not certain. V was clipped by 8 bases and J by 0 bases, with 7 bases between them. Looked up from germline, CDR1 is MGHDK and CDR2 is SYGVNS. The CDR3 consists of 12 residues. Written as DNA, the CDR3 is TGTGCCAGCTCCATAGTGAACACTGAAGCTTTCTTT. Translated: CASSIVNTEAFF. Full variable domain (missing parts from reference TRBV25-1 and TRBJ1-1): EADIYQTPRYLVIGTGKKITLECSQTMGHDKMYWYQQDPGMELHLIHYSYGVNSTEKGDLSSESTVSRIRTEHFPLTLESARPSHTSQYLCASSIVNTEAFFGQGTRLTVV.

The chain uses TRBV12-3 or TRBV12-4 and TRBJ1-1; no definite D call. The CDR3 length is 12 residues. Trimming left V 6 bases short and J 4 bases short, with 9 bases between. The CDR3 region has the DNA TGTGCCAGCAGCCTAGGGAGCACTGAAGCTTTCTTT. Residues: CASSLGSTEAFF.

The CDR3 spells CASTNGGARGYTF. The DNA for the CDR3 is TGTGCCAGCACTAACGGGGGGGCGCGGGGCTACACCTTC. V is TRBV6-5 and J is TRBJ1-2; possibly TRBD1 for D (6 bases). The V and J ends lost 7 bases and 8 bases respectively, with 17 bases between them. Germline lookup yields CDR1 MNHEY and CDR2 SVGAGI. The CDR3 length is 13 residues.

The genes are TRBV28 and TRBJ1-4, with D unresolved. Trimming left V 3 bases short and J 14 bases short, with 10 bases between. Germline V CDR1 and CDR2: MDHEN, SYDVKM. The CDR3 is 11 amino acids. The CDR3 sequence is CASSLRGELFF. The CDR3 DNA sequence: TGTGCCAGCAGTTTGCGGGGAGAGCTGTTTTTT.

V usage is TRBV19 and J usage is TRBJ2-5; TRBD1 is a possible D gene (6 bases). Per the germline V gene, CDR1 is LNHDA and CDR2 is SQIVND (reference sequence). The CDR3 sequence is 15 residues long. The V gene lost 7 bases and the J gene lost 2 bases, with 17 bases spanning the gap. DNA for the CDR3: TGTGCCAGTAACACTCTGGGGGCGGCACAAGAGACCCAGTACTTC. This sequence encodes CASNTLGAAQETQYF.

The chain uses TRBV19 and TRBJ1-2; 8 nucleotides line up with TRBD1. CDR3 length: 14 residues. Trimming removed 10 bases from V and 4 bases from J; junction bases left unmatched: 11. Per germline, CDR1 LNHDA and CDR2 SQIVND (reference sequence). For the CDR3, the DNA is TGTGCCACAATGGGACAGGTGGCTACCTATGGCTACACCTTC. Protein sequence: CATMGQVATYGYTF.

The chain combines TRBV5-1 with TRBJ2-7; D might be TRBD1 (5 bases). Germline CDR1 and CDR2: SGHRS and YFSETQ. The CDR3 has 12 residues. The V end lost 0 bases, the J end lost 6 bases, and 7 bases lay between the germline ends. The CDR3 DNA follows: TGCGCCAGCAGCTTGGGACAGTCCGAGCAGTACTTC. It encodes CASSLGQSEQYF.

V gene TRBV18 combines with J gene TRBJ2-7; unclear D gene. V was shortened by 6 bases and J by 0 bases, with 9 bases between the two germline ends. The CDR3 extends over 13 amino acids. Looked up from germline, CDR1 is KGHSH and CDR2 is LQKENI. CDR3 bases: TGTGCCAGCTCCCCCCTGAGCTCCTACGAGCAGTACTTC. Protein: CASSPLSSYEQYF.

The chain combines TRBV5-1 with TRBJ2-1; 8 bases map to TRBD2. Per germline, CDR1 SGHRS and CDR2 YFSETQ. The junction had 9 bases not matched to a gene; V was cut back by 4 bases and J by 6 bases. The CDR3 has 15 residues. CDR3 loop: CASSPMRGAVNEQFF. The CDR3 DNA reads TGCGCCAGCAGCCCCATGCGGGGGGCGGTCAATGAGCAGTTCTTC.

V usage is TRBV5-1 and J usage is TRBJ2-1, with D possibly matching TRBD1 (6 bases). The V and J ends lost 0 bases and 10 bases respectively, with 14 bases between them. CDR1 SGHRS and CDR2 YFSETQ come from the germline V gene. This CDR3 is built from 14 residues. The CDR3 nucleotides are TGCGCCAGCAGCTTGGAACCAGGGGTAAGAGAGCAGTTCTTC. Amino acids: CASSLEPGVREQFF.

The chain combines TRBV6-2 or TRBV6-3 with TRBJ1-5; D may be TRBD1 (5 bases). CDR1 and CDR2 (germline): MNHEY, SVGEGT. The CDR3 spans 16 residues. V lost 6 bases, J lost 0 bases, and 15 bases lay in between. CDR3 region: CASSPTLTGSNQPQHF. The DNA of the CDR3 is TGTGCCAGCAGCCCTACCCTAACAGGTAGCAATCAGCCCCAGCATTTT.

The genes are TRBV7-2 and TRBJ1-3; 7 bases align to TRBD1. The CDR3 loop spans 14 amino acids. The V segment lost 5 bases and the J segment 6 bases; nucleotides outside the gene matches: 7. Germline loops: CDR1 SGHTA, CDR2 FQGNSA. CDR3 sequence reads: CASSPPDRENTIYF. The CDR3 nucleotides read TGTGCCAGCAGCCCGCCCGACAGGGAAAACACCATATATTTT.

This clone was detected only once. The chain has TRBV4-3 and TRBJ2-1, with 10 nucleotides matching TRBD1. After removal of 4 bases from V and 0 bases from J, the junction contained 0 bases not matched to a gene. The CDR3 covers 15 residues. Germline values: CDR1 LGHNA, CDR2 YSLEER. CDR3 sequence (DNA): TGCGCCAGCAGCCGGACAGGGGGCTCCTACAATGAGCAGTTCTTC. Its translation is CASSRTGGSYNEQFF.

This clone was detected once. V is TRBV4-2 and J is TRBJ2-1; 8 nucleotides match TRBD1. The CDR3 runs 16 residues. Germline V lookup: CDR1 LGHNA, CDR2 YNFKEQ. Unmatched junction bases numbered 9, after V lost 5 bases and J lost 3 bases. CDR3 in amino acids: CASSAEPGTGYNEQFF. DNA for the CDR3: TGTGCCAGCAGCGCTGAGCCAGGGACAGGCTACAATGAGCAGTTCTTC.

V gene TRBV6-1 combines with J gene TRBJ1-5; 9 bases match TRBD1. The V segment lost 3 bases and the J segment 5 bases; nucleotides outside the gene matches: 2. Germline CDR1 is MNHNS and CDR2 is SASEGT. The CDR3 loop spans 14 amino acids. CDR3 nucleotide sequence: TGTGCCAGCAGTGAGACAGGGGGAGATCAGCCCCAGCATTTT. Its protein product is CASSETGGDQPQHF.

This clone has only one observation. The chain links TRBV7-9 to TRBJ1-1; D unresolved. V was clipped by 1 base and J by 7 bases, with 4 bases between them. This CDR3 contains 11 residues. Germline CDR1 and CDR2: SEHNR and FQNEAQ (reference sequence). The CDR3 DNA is TGTGCCAGCAGCTTAGGTCATGAAGCTTTCTTT. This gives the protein CASSLGHEAFF.

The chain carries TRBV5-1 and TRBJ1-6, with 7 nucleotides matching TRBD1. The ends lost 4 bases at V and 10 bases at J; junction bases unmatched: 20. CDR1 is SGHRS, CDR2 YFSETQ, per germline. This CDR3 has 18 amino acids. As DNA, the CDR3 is TGCGCCAGCAGCCCTCGACAGGGTATAGGGGTAAGGGAATCACCCCTCCACTTT. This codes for CASSPRQGIGVRESPLHF.

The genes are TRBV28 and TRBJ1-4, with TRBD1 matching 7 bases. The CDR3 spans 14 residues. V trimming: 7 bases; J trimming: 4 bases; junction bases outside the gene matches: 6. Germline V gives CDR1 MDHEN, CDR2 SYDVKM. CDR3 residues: CASTRQGLNEKLFF. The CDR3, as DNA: TGTGCCAGCACTAGACAGGGCCTTAATGAAAAACTGTTTTTT. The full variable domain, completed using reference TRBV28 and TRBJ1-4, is DVKVTQSSRYLVKRTGEKVFLECVQDMDHENMFWYRQDPGLGLRLIYFSYDVKMKEKGDIPEGYSVSREKKERFSLILESASTNQTSMYLCASTRQGLNEKLFFGSGTQLSVL.

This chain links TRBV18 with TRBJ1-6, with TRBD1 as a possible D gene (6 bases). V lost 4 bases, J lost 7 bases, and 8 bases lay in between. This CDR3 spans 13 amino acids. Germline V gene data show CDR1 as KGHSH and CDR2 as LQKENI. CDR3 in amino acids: CASSQGGNSPLHF. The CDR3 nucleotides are TGTGCCAGCTCACAGGGGGGGAATTCACCCCTCCACTTT.

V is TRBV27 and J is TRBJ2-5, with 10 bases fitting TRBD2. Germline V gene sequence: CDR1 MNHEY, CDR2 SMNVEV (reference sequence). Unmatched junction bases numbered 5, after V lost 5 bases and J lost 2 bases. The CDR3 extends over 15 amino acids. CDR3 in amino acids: CASSPSGGRQETQYF. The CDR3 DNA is TGTGCCAGCAGTCCTAGCGGGGGCCGGCAAGAGACCCAGTACTTC.

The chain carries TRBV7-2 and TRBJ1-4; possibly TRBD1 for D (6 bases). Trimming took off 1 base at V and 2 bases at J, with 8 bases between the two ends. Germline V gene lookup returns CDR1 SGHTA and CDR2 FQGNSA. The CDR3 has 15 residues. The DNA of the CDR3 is TGTGCCAGCAGCTTAGACAGGGCGACTAATGAAAAACTGTTTTTT. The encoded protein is CASSLDRATNEKLFF. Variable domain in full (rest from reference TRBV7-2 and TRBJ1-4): GAGVSQSPSNKVTEKGKDVELRCDPISGHTALYWYRQSLGQGLEFLIYFQGNSAPDKSGLPSDRFSAERTGGSVSTLTIQRTQQEDSAVYLCASSLDRATNEKLFFGSGTQLSVL.